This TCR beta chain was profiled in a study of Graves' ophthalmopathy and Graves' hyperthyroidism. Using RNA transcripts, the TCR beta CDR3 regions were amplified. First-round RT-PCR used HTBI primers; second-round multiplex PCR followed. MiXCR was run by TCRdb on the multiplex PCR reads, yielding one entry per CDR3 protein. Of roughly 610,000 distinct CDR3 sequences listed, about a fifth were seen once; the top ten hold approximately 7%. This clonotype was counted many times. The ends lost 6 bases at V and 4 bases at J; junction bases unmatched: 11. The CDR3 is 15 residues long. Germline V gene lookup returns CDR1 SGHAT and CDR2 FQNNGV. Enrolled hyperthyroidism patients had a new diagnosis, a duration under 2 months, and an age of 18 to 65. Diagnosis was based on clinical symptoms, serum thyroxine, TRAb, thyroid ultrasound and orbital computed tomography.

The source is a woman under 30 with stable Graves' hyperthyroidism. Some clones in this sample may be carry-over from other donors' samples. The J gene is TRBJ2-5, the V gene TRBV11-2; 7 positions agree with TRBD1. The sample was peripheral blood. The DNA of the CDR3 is TGTGCCAGCAGACGAAAACAGGGGTGGGGAGAGACCCAGTACTTC. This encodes CASRRKQGWGETQYF.